The 18 T cell receptor beta chains below all came from one sample that was sequenced in a study of blood T cell repertoires in COVID-19. The method was immunoSEQ multiplex PCR; TCRdb's version includes in-frame clones alone and lacks a portion of them. This sample has 110,000 to 150,000 clones; 78% occur once, and the top ten carry more than 5%. The sample was PBMCs or T cells enriched from blood (not recorded which). All receptors derive from a woman between 45 and 65 years old who had recovered from COVID-19.

The chain uses TRBV5-1 and TRBJ1-1; D may be TRBD1 (5 bases). Germline lookup yields CDR1 SGHRS and CDR2 YFSETQ. The V gene lost 0 bases and the J gene lost 1 base, with 13 bases spanning the gap. This CDR3 contains 16 residues. The CDR3 loop reads CASSLAGSTGNTEAFF. The DNA of the CDR3 is TGCGCCAGCAGCTTGGCCGGATCCACAGGGAACACTGAAGCTTTCTTT.

The chain combines TRBV19 with TRBJ1-6, with TRBD1 matching over 11 bases. The V and J ends lost 5 bases and 0 bases, in that order; junction bases with no gene match: 12. Germline CDR1 is LNHDA and CDR2 is SQIVND (reference sequence). The CDR3 is 20 amino acids. CDR3 protein: CASSPTWGQGESSYNSPLHF. The CDR3 region has the DNA TGTGCCAGTAGTCCTACCTGGGGACAGGGGGAGAGCTCCTATAATTCACCCCTCCACTTT.

The rearrangement joins TRBV5-6 to TRBJ2-7; possible D gene TRBD1, 6 bases. CDR1 and CDR2 (germline): SGHDT, YYEEEE. Trimming removed 4 bases from V and 3 bases from J, with 8 bases in between. This CDR3 is 12 amino acids long. The DNA for the CDR3 is TGTGCCAGCAGCGCAGGGGACTACGAGCAGTACTTC. It translates to CASSAGDYEQYF.

The CDR3 loop is CASSLRGQGLAGYTF. CDR3 nucleotide sequence: TGTGCCAGCAGCTTGAGGGGGCAGGGGTTGGCTGGCTACACCTTC. The chain uses TRBV5-4 and TRBJ1-2; 7 nucleotides agree with TRBD1. Germline V lookup: CDR1 SGHNT, CDR2 YYREEE (reference sequence). V shed 1 base, J shed 7 bases, and the junction held 10 bases outside the gene matches. The CDR3 runs 15 residues.

The J gene is TRBJ1-5, the V gene TRBV4-1; possibly TRBD1 for D (5 bases). Germline V gene lookup returns CDR1 MGHRA and CDR2 YSYEKL. V shed 6 bases and J shed 2 bases, with 11 bases lying between them. This CDR3 spans 14 amino acids. The CDR3 sequence: CASSAPGRNQPQHF. The CDR3, as DNA: TGCGCCAGCAGTGCTCCAGGGCGCAATCAGCCCCAGCATTTT.

The V and J genes are TRBV18 and TRBJ2-2; the match to TRBD1 covers 11 bases. This CDR3 has 16 amino acids. The ends lost 2 bases at V and 5 bases at J; junction bases unmatched: 4. The V gene's germline CDR1 is KGHSH and CDR2 LQKENI. CDR3 sequence (DNA): TGTGCCAGCTCACCAGGACAGGGGGCTAGGACCGGGGAGCTGTTTTTT. It encodes CASSPGQGARTGELFF. The entire variable domain, with the rest obtained from reference TRBV18 and TRBJ2-2, is as follows: NAGVMQNPRHLVRRRGQEARLRCSPMKGHSHVYWYRQLPEEGLKFMVYLQKENIIDESGMPKERFSAEFPKEGPSILRIQQVVRGDSAAYFCASSPGQGARTGELFFGEGSRLTVL.

The sample holds a few counts of this clone. The chain combines TRBV16 with TRBJ1-2; 7 positions agree with TRBD1. CDR1 is KGHSY, CDR2 FQNENV, per germline. The trim removed 2 bases at V and 2 bases at J, leaving 8 bases unmatched. This CDR3 contains 16 residues. CDR3 sequence (DNA): TGTGCCAGCAGCCAACTGTTCGAACAGGGGAACTATGGCTACACCTTC. Translating gives CASSQLFEQGNYGYTF.

J is TRBJ2-7 and V is TRBV28, with D possibly being TRBD1 (6 bases). Germline CDR1 MDHEN, CDR2 SYDVKM. The length of the CDR3 is 17 residues. The V gene lost 6 bases and the J gene lost 0 bases, with 21 bases spanning the gap. The CDR3 region is CASRIGARQASSYEQYF. The CDR3 DNA sequence: TGTGCCAGCAGGATAGGGGCCCGACAGGCTAGCTCCTACGAGCAGTACTTC.

CDR3 sequence reads: CASSQDQGYEQYV. The DNA for the CDR3 is TGTGCCAGCAGCCAAGATCAGGGGTACGAGCAGTACGTC. J is TRBJ2-7 and V is TRBV3-1 (or the pseudogene TRBV3-2); weak D call: TRBD1 (6 bases). V gave up 0 bases and J gave up 4 bases, with 7 bases separating them. Germline V gene lookup returns CDR1 LGHDT and CDR2 YNNKEL (reference sequence). The CDR3 is 13 amino acids.

The chain joins TRBV15 to TRBJ1-5; the D gene is possibly TRBD1 (6 bases). Trimming cost V 7 bases and J 0 bases, with 10 bases left between them. Germline V lookup: CDR1 LNHNV, CDR2 YYDKDF (reference sequence). The CDR3 covers 14 residues. CDR3 bases: TGTGCCACCATCCAGGGACATAGCAATCAGCCCCAGCATTTT. Translating gives CATIQGHSNQPQHF.

This chain links TRBV7-6 with TRBJ2-1, with 12 bases that match TRBD2. The CDR3 sequence is 16 residues long. The J segment lost 10 bases and the V segment lost 1 base, leaving 8 bases of the junction unmatched. Germline V gene lookup returns CDR1 SGHVS and CDR2 FNYEAQ. The CDR3 region is CASSLEYGLAGLEQFF. CDR3 DNA: TGTGCCAGCAGCTTAGAATACGGACTAGCGGGGCTAGAGCAGTTCTTC.

The chain couples TRBV10-3 to TRBJ1-6, with D possibly being TRBD1 (5 bases). There are 15 residues in the CDR3. The V and J ends lost 2 bases and 6 bases respectively, with 11 bases between them. CDR1 and CDR2 from the germline V gene are ENHRY and SYGVKD. CDR3 in amino acids: CAISEGAPPNSPLHF. The CDR3 DNA reads as TGTGCCATCAGTGAGGGGGCCCCACCTAATTCACCCCTCCACTTT.

V and J are TRBV3-1 (or the pseudogene TRBV3-2) and TRBJ1-1; D perhaps matches TRBD1 (5 bases). V was clipped by 3 bases and J by 0 bases, with 11 bases between them. Germline V gene sequence: CDR1 LGHDT, CDR2 YNNKEL (reference sequence). The CDR3 length is 15 residues. Written as DNA, the CDR3 is TGTGCCAGCAGCCACCTGGGGCGGATGAACACTGAAGCTTTCTTT. Encoded protein: CASSHLGRMNTEAFF.

The V call is TRBV7-9, the J call TRBJ2-7; D unresolved. The V and J ends lost 1 base and 9 bases respectively, with 13 bases between them. This CDR3 comprises 13 residues. Germline assignment: CDR1 SEHNR and CDR2 FQNEAQ (reference sequence). CDR3 in amino acids: CASSLGADDGQYF. The CDR3 DNA reads as TGTGCCAGCAGCTTAGGGGCCGACGATGGGCAGTACTTC. Complete variable domain (other parts from reference TRBV7-9 and TRBJ2-7): DTGVSQNPRHKITKRGQNVTFRCDPISEHNRLYWYRQTLGQGPEFLTYFQNEAQLEKSRLLSDRFSAERPKGSFSTLEIQRTEQGDSAMYLCASSLGADDGQYFGPGTRLTVT.

This chain joins TRBV7-9 and TRBJ1-5; tentative D call: TRBD1 (5 bases). Per the germline V gene, CDR1 is SEHNR and CDR2 is FQNEAQ (reference sequence). V was pared by 1 base and J by 2 bases, with 12 bases between. The CDR3 covers 16 residues. The CDR3 loop is CASSLGGGEGNQPQHF. CDR3 in DNA: TGTGCCAGCAGCTTAGGAGGAGGGGAGGGCAATCAGCCCCAGCATTTT.

This chain joins TRBV9 and TRBJ1-1, with D unresolved. V dropped 0 bases and J dropped 1 base, with 7 bases sitting between them. CDR1 is SGDLS and CDR2 is YYNGEE in the germline V gene. This CDR3 has 14 amino acids. The CDR3 sequence: CASSVVAGNTEAFF. CDR3 coding DNA: TGTGCCAGCAGCGTAGTGGCGGGGAACACTGAAGCTTTCTTT.

V usage is TRBV2 and J usage is TRBJ1-2; TRBD1 matches at 9 bases. The CDR3 extends over 13 amino acids. Germline V CDR1 and CDR2: SNHLY, FYNNEI. With 1 base clipped from V and 8 bases from J, the junction kept 2 bases outside the gene matches. CDR3 coding DNA: TGTGCCAGCAGTGAAGTGGGGACAGGGGGCTACACCTTC. It is translated as CASSEVGTGGYTF.

The gene calls are TRBV12-5 and TRBJ2-2; D is uncertain. The CDR3 spans 14 residues. From germline, CDR1 is LGHNT and CDR2 FRNRAP. V was pared by 3 bases and J by 1 base, with 6 bases between. CDR3 residues: CASGFSGNTGELFF. In DNA, the CDR3 is TGTGCTAGTGGTTTTTCGGGGAACACCGGGGAGCTGTTTTTT.